This T cell receptor (beta chain) emerged from a study of CD8+ T cells in alopecia areata. On the study more broadly: Each of the treated patients was given oral tofacitinib, 5 to 10 mg twice daily, for moderate-to-severe alopecia areata. Points from the study as a whole: On tofacitinib, scalp and blood still held many of the expanded lesional clones. Significant decreases in scalp clonality and expanded CD8+ clones followed tofacitinib treatment.

Treatment reported: oral pan-JAK inhibitor, 5-10 mg twice daily. This CDR3 is built from 14 residues. Germline-derived CDR1 and CDR2 are GTSNPN and SVGIG (reference sequence). The V and J ends lost 2 bases and 6 bases, in that order; junction bases with no gene match: 4. cDNA prepared by RNA extraction and subsequent reverse transcription served as the template for sequencing. Profiled with immunoSEQ multiplex PCR; TCRdb holds only in-frame clones, not every one. Among some 100,000 clones listed, roughly 45% were seen once. This clone was counted only a few times. The antigen is not known. The receptor comes from a human donor with alopecia areata. Here the sequenced sample was CD8+ T cells sorted from blood, taken at week 24, from a patient treated with tofacitinib. This chain uses TRBV30 with TRBJ2-1, with 10 bases aligning to TRBD2. CDR3 amino acids: CAWSPLAGANEQFF. In DNA form, the CDR3 reads TGTGCCTGGAGTCCCCTAGCGGGAGCCAATGAGCAGTTCTTC.